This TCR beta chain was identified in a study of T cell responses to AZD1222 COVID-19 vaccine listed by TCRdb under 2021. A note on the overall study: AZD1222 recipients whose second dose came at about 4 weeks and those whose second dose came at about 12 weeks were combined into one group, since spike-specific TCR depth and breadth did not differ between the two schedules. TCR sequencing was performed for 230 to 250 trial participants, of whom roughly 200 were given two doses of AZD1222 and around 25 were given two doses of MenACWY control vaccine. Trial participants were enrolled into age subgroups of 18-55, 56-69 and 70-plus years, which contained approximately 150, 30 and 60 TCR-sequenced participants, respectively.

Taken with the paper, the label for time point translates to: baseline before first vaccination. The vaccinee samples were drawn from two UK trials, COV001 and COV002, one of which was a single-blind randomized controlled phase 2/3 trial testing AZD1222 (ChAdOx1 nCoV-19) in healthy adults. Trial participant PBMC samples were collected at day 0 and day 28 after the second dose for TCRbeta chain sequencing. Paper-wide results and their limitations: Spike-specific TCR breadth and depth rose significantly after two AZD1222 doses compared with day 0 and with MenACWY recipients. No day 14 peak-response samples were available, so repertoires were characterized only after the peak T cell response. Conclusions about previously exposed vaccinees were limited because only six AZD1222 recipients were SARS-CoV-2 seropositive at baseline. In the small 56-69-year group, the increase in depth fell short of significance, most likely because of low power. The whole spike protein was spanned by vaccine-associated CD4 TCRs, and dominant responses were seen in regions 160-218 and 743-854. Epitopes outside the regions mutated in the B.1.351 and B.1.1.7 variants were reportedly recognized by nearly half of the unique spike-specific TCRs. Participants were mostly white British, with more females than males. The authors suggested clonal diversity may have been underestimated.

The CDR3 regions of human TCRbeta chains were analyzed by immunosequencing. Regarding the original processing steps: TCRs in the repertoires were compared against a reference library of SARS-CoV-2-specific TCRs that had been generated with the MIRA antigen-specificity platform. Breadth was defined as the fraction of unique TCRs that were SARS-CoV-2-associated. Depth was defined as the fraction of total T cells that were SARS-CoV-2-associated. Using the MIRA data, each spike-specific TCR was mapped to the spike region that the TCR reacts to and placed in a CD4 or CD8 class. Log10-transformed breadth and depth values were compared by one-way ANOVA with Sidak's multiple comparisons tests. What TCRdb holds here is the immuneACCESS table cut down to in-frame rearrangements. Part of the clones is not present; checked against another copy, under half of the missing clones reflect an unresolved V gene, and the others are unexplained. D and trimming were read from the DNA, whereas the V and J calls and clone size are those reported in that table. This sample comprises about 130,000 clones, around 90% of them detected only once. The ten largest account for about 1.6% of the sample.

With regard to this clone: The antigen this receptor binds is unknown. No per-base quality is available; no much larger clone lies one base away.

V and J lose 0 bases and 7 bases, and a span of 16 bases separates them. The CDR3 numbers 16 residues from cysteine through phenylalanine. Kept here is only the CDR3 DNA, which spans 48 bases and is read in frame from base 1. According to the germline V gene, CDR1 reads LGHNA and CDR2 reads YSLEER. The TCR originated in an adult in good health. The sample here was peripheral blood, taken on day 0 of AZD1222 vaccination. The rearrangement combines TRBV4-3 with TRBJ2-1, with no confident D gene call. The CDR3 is CASSQEVGLAWNEQFF. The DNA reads TGCGCCAGCAGCCAAGAAGTGGGTCTGGCCTGGAATGAGCAGTTCTTC.